The 12 T cell receptor beta chains presented below share a single source sample, sequenced in a study of T cells in Graves' hyperthyroidism and ophthalmopathy. TCR beta CDR3 sequences were amplified from RNA transcripts. Carried out on the TCR CDR3, a first-round RT-PCR used the HTBI primer set. TCRdb recomputed calls from the multiplex PCR reads with MiXCR, one row per CDR3 protein. The table has around 300,000 distinct CDR3 sequences, approximately 20% seen once; the top ten hold over 55%. Sequences were obtained from blood. The receptor source for this set is a young man with Graves' ophthalmopathy.

V and J are TRBV11-3 and TRBJ2-5; no clear D. The CDR3 has 15 amino acids. The V end was cut by 6 bases, the J end by 2 bases, with 16 bases between. In germline, CDR1 is SGHNT, CDR2 YENEEA. The CDR3 protein is CASSSPFGRQETQYF. CDR3 DNA sequence: TGTGCCAGCAGTTCCCCCTTCGGCCGACAAGAGACCCAGTACTTC.

This clonotype showed up just a few times. This chain links TRBV9 with TRBJ2-7; no clear D. This CDR3 comprises 15 residues. V gave up 0 bases and J gave up 0 bases, with 10 bases separating them. Germline V gene lookup returns CDR1 SGDLS and CDR2 YYNGEE. The CDR3 DNA is TGTGCCAGCAGCGTAGCTCCCACAGACTCCTACGAGCAGTACTTC. Encoded protein: CASSVAPTDSYEQYF.

This clonotype was detected only a few times. The chain couples TRBV11-1 to TRBJ2-7, with 7 bases aligning to TRBD2. Germline trimming cut 5 bases from V and 4 bases from J; bases unmatched to any gene: 5. CDR3 length: 13 residues. The V gene's germline CDR1 is SGHAT and CDR2 FQDESV (reference sequence). The CDR3 region is CASSDGGGYEQYF. CDR3 DNA sequence: TGTGCCAGCAGCGATGGGGGAGGGTACGAGCAGTACTTC. Full variable domain (missing parts from reference TRBV11-1 and TRBJ2-7): EAEVAQSPRYKITEKSQAVAFWCDPISGHATLYWYRQILGQGPELLVQFQDESVVDDSQLPKDRFSAERLKGVDSTLKIQPAELGDSAMYLCASSDGGGYEQYFGPGTRLTVT.

In this sample, this clonotype turned up a few times. The chain recombines TRBV5-6 with TRBJ2-1; D possibly matches TRBD1 or TRBD2 (5 bases each). Trimming cost V 4 bases and J 7 bases, with 18 bases left between them. This CDR3 has 15 amino acids. The germline V gene has CDR1 SGHDT and CDR2 YYEEEE. The CDR3 DNA is TGTGCCAGCAGCCCAAAGTCCGGGACCCCAAATGAGCAGTTCTTC. It translates to CASSPKSGTPNEQFF.

V usage is TRBV7-3 and J usage is TRBJ2-1; TRBD2 aligns across 8 bases. The CDR3 contains 18 residues. Germline CDR1 SGHTA, CDR2 FQGTGA. Germline trimming cut 4 bases from V and 10 bases from J; bases unmatched to any gene: 21. CDR3 DNA: TGTGCCAGCAGCTCCGGCCCACAGGACGGGCTAGCGGGCAGGGAGCAGTTCTTC. Its translation is CASSSGPQDGLAGREQFF.

This chain joins TRBV12-3 or TRBV12-4 and TRBJ1-1; no definite D call. This CDR3 comprises 13 residues. V dropped 0 bases and J dropped 8 bases, with 10 bases sitting between them. Written as DNA, the CDR3 is TGTGCCAGCAGTTTAGCACTGATTGGGGAAGCTTTCTTT. This gives the protein CASSLALIGEAFF.

The chain recombines TRBV15 with TRBJ1-5; weak D call: TRBD1 (5 bases). Germline lookup yields CDR1 LNHNV and CDR2 YYDKDF (reference sequence). The CDR3 extends over 12 amino acids. Trimming removed 8 bases from V and 6 bases from J, with 11 bases in between. CDR3 loop: CATLGEVQPQHF. The CDR3 DNA reads TGTGCCACCTTAGGGGAGGTTCAGCCCCAGCATTTT.

This clonotype was found a few times. The rearrangement joins TRBV2 to TRBJ2-1, with 10 bases aligning to TRBD2. CDR3 length: 16 amino acids. Per the germline V gene, CDR1 is SNHLY and CDR2 is FYNNEI. With 8 bases clipped from V and 7 bases from J, the junction kept 14 bases outside the gene matches. CDR3: CASRAASGSFGNEQFF. In DNA, the CDR3 is TGTGCCAGCCGGGCGGCTAGCGGGAGTTTTGGAAATGAGCAGTTCTTC.

As to this clonotype: Being one base from a much bigger clone, this may be a read error. The chain carries TRBV11-3 and TRBJ2-7, with TRBD2 matching 9 bases. Per the germline V gene, CDR1 is SGHNT and CDR2 is YENEEA. Trimming took 5 bases from V and 7 from J; bases not matched to a gene: 15. This CDR3 has 16 residues. The CDR3 spells CASSLNIAGASAEQYF. The CDR3 nucleotides are TGTGCCAGCAGCCTGAACATAGCGGGAGCATCGGCGGAGCAGTACTTC.

This clonotype was seen many times. The chain uses TRBV11-2 and TRBJ2-1; D unresolved. CDR3 length: 15 amino acids. Trimming took 0 bases from V and 4 from J, leaving 10 bases between them. Germline assignment: CDR1 SGHAT and CDR2 FQNNGV. CDR3 bases: TGTGCCAGCAGCTTAGATAGACTCTTATACAATGAGCAGTTCTTC. This translates into CASSLDRLLYNEQFF.

This sequence joins TRBV6-2 or TRBV6-3 and TRBJ2-6; 8 nucleotides align to TRBD2. This CDR3 contains 15 residues. V was pared by 7 bases and J by 2 bases, with 4 bases of the junction left unmatched. The germline V gene has CDR1 MNHEY and CDR2 SVGEGT. The CDR3 region is CASNGRGTGANVLTF. CDR3 DNA: TGTGCCAGCAACGGGAGGGGAACTGGGGCCAACGTCCTGACTTTC.

This clonotype was observed a few times. V gene TRBV7-8 combines with J gene TRBJ2-1, with TRBD2 identical over 15 bases. Germline CDR1 and CDR2: SGHVS and FQNEAQ. The CDR3 is 15 amino acids. With V trimmed by 5 bases and J by 6 bases, 2 bases remained unmatched. DNA of the CDR3: TGTGCCAGCAGCGTGGGACTAGCGGGAGGCAATGAGCAGTTCTTC. It yields the protein CASSVGLAGGNEQFF.